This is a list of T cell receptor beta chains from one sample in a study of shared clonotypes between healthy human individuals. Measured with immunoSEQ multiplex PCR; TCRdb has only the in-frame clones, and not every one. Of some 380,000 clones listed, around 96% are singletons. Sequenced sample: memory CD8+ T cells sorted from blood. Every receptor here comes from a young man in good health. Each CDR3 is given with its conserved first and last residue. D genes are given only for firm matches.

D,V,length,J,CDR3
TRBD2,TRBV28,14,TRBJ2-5,CASNRAGAGETQYF
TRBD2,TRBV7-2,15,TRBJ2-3,CASSLSSGSTDTQYF
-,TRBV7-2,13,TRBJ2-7,CASSFWGNYEQYF
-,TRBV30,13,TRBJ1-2,CAWRHWLGNGYTF
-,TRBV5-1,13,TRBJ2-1,CASRGSSYNEQFF
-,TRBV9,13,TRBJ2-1,CASSVGKYNEQFF
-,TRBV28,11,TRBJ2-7,CASSLLYEQYF
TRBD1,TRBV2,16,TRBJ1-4,CASSDRQGGTNEKLFF
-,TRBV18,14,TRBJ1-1,CASSFDRLNTEAFF
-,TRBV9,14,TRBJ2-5,CASSASDRPGAQYF
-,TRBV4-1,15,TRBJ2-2,CASSLGTLNTGELFF
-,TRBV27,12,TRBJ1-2,CASGVYAGGYTF
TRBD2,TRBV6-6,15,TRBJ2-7,CASSLGGLADYEQYF
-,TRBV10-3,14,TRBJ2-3,CAISRTGRADTQYF
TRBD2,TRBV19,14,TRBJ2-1,CASTSGSVDNEQFF
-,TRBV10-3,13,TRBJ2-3,CAIRAASTDTQYF
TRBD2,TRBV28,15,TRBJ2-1,CASKKGGSSYNEQFF
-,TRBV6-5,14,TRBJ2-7,CASSYPRAAYEQYF
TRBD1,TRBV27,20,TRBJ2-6,CASSFGPRAGGLAGANVLTF
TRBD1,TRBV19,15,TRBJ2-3,CASKLSGTGTDTQYF
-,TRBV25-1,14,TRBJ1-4,CASSEPDGNEKLFF
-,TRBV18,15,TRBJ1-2,CASSPGGNLNYGYTF
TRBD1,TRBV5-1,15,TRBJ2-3,CASSYRQGRTDTQYF
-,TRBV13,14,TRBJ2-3,CASSSSRSTDTQYF
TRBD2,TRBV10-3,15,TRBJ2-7,CATTPGGGRPHEQYF
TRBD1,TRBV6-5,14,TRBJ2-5,CASGGGQGRETQYF